This T cell receptor beta chain is drawn from a study of blood T cell repertoires in COVID-19. Study-wide context: Specimens from acute and convalescent COVID-19 originated in the United States, Italy and Spain. In each case, the material was cDNA or gDNA derived from T cells, B-cell-depleted T cells, or PBMCs.

Per the original data handling: Estimated nucleated cell counts came from reference gene primer amplification. Clones were read by immunoSEQ multiplex PCR, and TCRdb kept only the in-frame ones, dropping some. Clonal size and the V and J genes are those of that table, whereas D and trimming came from the DNA. The sample yields about 250,000 clones, 86% seen once. This CDR3 comprises 14 residues. V was clipped by 10 bases and J by 0 bases, with 13 bases between them. Germline V gene data show CDR1 as LNHDA and CDR2 as SQIVND (reference sequence). The chain couples TRBV19 to TRBJ2-1; D uncertain. Sequencing used peripheral blood. The origin of this receptor is an older woman who had recovered from COVID-19. The CDR3 protein is CATGRGYSYNEQFF. In DNA, the CDR3 is TGTGCCACCGGCAGAGGCTACTCCTACAATGAGCAGTTCTTC.